The present entry profiles one T cell receptor beta chain with its context. Its target is not known. The data stem from a study of OX40 agonist ivuxolimab in advanced cancers. Looking at the study overall: At doses from 0.01 to 10 mg/kg, patients were given intravenous ivuxolimab every 2 weeks. General study results and limits: Dose levels from 0.1 to 3.0 mg/kg saw CD4+ and CD8+ blood T cells expand clonally by week 6.

This CDR3 contains 13 residues. V lost 1 base and J 3 bases, leaving 7 bases between the germline ends. Germline values: CDR1 LNHNV, CDR2 YYDKDF (reference sequence). Clones were read by immunoSEQ multiplex PCR, and TCRdb kept only the in-frame ones, dropping some. The sample lists about 79,000 clones, approximately 94% occurring once. J is TRBJ2-7 and V is TRBV15, with a weak D call TRBD2 (5 bases). The receptor comes from an adult with an advanced solid tumor such as melanoma, head and neck, liver or kidney cancer. The material sequenced was CD4+ or CD8+ T cells sorted from blood, taken in a trial of the OX40 agonist ivuxolimab. The CDR3 nucleotides are TGTGCCACCAGCAGAGTCGGGATCTACGAGCAGTACTTC. This sequence encodes CATSRVGIYEQYF. The whole variable domain, filled in from reference TRBV15 and TRBJ2-7, reads DAMVIQNPRYQVTQFGKPVTLSCSQTLNHNVMYWYQQKSSQAPKLLFHYYDKDFNNEADTPDNFQSRRPNTSFCFLDIRSPGLGDTAMYLCATSRVGIYEQYFGPGTRLTVT.